This T cell receptor (beta chain) was found in a study of T cell clonality in common variable immunodeficiency. In its sample, this clone was seen many times. As yet, its antigen is unknown. The DNA ends 3 residues before the CDR3 does, and the rest of the CDR3 is filled in from the germline J gene. Points from the study as a whole: Fewer deletions and N-nucleotide insertions were reportedly seen in common variable immunodeficiency TCR beta sequences. Patient heterogeneity in the CVID cohort limited correlations between repertoire features and clinical complications. CVID subjects had higher TCRbeta clonality than healthy controls, most marked in about a third.

J was trimmed by 4 bases and V by 1 base; bases with no gene match: 8. Germline lookup yields CDR1 KGHSH and CDR2 LQKENI. CDR3 length equals 17 residues. Measured with immunoSEQ multiplex PCR; TCRdb has only the in-frame clones, and not every one. The repertoire consists of 15,000 to 25,000 clones, none detected only once. The CVID group had 15 females and 25 to 30 males, mean age roughly 40. The clonotype originates from a human donor with common variable immunodeficiency. V is TRBV18 and J is TRBJ1-1; TRBD1 aligns across 11 bases. The sequenced sample was peripheral blood mononuclear cells. CDR3 DNA (partial): TGTGCCAGCTCACCACAGCGGACAGGGGGCGCCGGCACTGAA. This sequence encodes CASSPQRTGGAGTE. The whole CDR3 protein is CASSPQRTGGAGTEAFF.